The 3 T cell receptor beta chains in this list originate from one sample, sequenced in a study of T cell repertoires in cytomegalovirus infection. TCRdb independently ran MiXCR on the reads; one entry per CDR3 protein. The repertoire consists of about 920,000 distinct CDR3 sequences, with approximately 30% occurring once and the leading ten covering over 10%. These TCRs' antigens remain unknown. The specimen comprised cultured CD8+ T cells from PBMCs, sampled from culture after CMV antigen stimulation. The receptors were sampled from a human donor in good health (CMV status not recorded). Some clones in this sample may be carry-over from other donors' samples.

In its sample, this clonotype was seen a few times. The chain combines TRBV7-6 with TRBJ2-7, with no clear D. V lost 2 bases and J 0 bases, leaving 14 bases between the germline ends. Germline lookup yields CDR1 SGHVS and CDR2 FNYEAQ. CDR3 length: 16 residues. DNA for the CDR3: TGTGCCAGCAGCTTAACCGACACGACCCCCTCCTACGAGCAGTACTTC. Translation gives CASSLTDTTPSYEQYF.

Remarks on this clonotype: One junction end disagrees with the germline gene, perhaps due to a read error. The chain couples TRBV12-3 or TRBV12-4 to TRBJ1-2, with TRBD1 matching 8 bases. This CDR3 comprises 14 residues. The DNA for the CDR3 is TGTGCCAGCAGTTTATGGGACAGGAACTATGGCAACACCTTC. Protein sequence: CASSLWDRNYGNTF.

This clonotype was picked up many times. The CDR3 nucleotides are TGTGCCAGCAGCCCCCTATCTGTGGCCTACAATGAGCAGTTCTTC. Its translation: CASSPLSVAYNEQFF. This chain links TRBV7-6 with TRBJ2-1; D gene ambiguous. This CDR3 region has 15 residues. Germline V gene sequence: CDR1 SGHVS, CDR2 FNYEAQ. The V gene lost 5 bases and the J gene lost 2 bases, with 13 bases spanning the gap.